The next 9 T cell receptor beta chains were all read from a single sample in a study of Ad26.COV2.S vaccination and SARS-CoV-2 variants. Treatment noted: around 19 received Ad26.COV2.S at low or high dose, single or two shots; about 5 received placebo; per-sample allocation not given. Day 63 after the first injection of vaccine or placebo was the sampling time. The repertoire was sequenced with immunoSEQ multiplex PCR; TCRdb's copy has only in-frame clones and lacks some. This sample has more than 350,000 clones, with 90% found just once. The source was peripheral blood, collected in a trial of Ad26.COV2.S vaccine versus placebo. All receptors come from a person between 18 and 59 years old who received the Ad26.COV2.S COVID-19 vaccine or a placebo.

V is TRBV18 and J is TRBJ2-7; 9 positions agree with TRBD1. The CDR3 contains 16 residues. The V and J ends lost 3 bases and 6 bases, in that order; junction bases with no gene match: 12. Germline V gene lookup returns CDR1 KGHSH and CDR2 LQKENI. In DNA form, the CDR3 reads TGTGCCAGCTCACCTCCCTCGGGGACAGGGAGCGTCGAGCAGTACTTC. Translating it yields CASSPPSGTGSVEQYF. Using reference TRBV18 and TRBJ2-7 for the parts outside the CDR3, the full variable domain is NAGVMQNPRHLVRRRGQEARLRCSPMKGHSHVYWYRQLPEEGLKFMVYLQKENIIDESGMPKERFSAEFPKEGPSILRIQQVVRGDSAAYFCASSPPSGTGSVEQYFGPGTRLTVT.

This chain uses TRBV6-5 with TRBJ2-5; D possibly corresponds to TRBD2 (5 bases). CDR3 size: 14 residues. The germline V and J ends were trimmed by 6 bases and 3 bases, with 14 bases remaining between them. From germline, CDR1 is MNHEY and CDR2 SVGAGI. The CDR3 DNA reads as TGTGCCAGCAGCCGGACTTTCCGTGAAGAGACCCAGTACTTC. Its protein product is CASSRTFREETQYF.

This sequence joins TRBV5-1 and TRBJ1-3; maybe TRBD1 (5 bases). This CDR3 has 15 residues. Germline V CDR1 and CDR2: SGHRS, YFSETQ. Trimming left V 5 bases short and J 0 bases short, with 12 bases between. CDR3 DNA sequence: TGCGCCAGCAGTCTCCAGGGCCTCTCTGGAAACACCATATATTTT. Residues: CASSLQGLSGNTIYF. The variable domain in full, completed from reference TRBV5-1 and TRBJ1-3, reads KAGVTQTPRYLIKTRGQQVTLSCSPISGHRSVSWYQQTPGQGLQFLFEYFSETQRNKGNFPGRFSGRQFSNSRSEMNVSTLELGDSALYLCASSLQGLSGNTIYFGEGSWLTVV.

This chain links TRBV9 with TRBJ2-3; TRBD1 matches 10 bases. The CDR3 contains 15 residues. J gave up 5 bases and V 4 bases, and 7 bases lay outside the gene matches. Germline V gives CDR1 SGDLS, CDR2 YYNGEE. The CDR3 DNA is TGTGCCAGCAGCACTCGACAGGGGGCCGGAGATACGCAGTATTTT. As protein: CASSTRQGAGDTQYF.

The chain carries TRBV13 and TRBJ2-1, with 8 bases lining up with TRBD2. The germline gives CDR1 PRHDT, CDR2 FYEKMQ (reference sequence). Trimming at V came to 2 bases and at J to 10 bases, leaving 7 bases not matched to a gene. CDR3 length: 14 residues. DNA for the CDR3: TGTGCCAGCAGCTTAATGGCGGGAGGTATGGAGCAGTTCTTC. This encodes CASSLMAGGMEQFF.

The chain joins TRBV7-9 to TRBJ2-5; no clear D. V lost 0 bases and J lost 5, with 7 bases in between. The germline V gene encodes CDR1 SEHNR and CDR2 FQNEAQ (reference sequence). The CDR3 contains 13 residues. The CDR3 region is CASSLAGLETQYF. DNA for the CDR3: TGTGCCAGCAGCTTAGCGGGCTTGGAGACCCAGTACTTC.

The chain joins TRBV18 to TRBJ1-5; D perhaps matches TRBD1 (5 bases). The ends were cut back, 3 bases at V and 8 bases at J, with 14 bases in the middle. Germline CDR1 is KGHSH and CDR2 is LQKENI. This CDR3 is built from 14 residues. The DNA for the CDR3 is TGTGCCAGCTCACCGGGACCTTGGGGCGAGCCCCAGCATTTT. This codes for CASSPGPWGEPQHF.

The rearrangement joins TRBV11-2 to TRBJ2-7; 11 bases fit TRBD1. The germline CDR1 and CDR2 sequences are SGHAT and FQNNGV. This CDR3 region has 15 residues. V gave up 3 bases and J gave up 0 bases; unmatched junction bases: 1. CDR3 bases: TGTGCCAGCAGCTTCGGGACAGGGGGCTCCTACGAGCAGTACTTC. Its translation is CASSFGTGGSYEQYF. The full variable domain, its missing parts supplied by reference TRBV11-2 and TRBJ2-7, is EAGVAQSPRYKIIEKRQSVAFWCNPISGHATLYWYQQILGQGPKLLIQFQNNGVVDDSQLPKDRFSAERLKGVDSTLKIQPAKLEDSAVYLCASSFGTGGSYEQYFGPGTRLTVT.

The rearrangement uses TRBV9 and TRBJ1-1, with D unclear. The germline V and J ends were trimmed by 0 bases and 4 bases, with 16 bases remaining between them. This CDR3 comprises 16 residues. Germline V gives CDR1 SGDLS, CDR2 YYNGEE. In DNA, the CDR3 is TGTGCCAGCAGCGTAGAGAGCGGGCGAGGTGGCACTGAAGCTTTCTTT. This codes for CASSVESGRGGTEAFF. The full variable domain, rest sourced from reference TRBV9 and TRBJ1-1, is DSGVTQTPKHLITATGQRVTLRCSPRSGDLSVYWYQQSLDQGLQFLIQYYNGEERAKGNILERFSAQQFPDLHSELNLSSLELGDSALYFCASSVESGRGGTEAFFGQGTRLTVV.